This TCR beta chain derives from a study of identical twins. A remark on this clonotype: No antigen is known for it.

The CDR3 length is 20 residues. The V end was cut by 1 base, the J end by 0 bases, with 22 bases between. Germline-derived CDR1 and CDR2 are SGHDN and FVKESK. Everyone who donated was a healthy Caucasian. The study, taken as a whole, reports: These conclusions were based on statistical analysis (cross-sectional, not following the same donors). High-abundance cord blood beta clonotypes had fewer insertions; memory repertoires showed none. Where out-of-frame alpha sequences were twin-shared, they showed excess low generation probability.

MiXCR, run by TCRdb on the 5' RACE reads, gives a single entry per CDR3 protein. The repertoire includes about 430,000 distinct CDR3 sequences, under 20% of them detected once, and roughly 12% sits in the top ten. This TCR derives from a man aged 50 or older in good health. Sequencing was performed on naive T cells sorted from blood. The chain is built from TRBV14 and TRBJ2-1; D uncertain. CDR3 sequence (DNA): TGTGCCAGCAGCCAAGCTCGTTACCTAAACGAGAATGGCTCCTACAATGAGCAGTTCTTC. Translated, it gives CASSQARYLNENGSYNEQFF.